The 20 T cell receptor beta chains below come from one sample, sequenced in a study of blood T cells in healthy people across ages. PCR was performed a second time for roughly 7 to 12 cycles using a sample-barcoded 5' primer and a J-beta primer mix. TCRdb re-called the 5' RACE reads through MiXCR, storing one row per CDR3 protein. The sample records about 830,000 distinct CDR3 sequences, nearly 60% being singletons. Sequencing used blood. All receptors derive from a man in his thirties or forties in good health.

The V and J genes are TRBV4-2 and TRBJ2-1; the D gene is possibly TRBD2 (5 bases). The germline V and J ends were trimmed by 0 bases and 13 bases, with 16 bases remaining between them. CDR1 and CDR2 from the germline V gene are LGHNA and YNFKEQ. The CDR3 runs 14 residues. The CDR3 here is CASSQDLGVGNQFF. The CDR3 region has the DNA TGTGCCAGCAGCCAAGATTTGGGAGTAGGCAATCAGTTCTTC.

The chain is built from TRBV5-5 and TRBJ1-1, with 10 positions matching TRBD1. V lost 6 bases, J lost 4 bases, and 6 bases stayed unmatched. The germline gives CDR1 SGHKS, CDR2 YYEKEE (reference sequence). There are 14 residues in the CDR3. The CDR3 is CASNPTGGLTEAFF. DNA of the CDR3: TGTGCCAGCAACCCGACAGGGGGCCTCACTGAAGCTTTCTTT.

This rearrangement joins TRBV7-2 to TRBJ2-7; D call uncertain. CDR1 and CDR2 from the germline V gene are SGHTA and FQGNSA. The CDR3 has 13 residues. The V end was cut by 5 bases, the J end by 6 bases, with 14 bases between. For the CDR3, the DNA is TGTGCCAGCAGCCCCATACCCACCACCGAGCAGTACTTC. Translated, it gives CASSPIPTTEQYF. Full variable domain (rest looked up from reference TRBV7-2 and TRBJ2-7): GAGVSQSPSNKVTEKGKDVELRCDPISGHTALYWYRQSLGQGLEFLIYFQGNSAPDKSGLPSDRFSAERTGGSVSTLTIQRTQQEDSAVYLCASSPIPTTEQYFGPGTRLTVT.

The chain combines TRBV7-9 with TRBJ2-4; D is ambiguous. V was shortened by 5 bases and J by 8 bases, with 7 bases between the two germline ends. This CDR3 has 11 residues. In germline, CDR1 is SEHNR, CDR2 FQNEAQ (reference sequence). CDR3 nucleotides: TGTGCCAGCAGCCGTATGGACATTCAGTACTTC. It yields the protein CASSRMDIQYF.

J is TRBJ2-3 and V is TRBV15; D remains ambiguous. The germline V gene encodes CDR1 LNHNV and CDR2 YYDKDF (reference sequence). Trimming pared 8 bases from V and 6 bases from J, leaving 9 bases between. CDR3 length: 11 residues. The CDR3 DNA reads TGTGCCACCTTTCACACGGATACGCAGTATTTT. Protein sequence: CATFHTDTQYF.

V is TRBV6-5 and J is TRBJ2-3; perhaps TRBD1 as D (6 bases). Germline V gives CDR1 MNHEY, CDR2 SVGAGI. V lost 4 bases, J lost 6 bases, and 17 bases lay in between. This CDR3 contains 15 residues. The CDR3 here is CASSSRRRDIDTQYF. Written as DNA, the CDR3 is TGTGCCAGCAGTTCCCGCCGTAGGGACATCGATACGCAGTATTTT.

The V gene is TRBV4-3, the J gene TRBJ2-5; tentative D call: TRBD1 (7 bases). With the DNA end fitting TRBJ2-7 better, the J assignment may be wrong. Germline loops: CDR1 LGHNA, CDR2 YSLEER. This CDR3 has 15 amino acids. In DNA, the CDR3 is TGCGCCAGCAGCCCAAGGAGGGACAGCTATTACGAGCAGTACTTC. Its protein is CASSPRRDSYYEQYF.

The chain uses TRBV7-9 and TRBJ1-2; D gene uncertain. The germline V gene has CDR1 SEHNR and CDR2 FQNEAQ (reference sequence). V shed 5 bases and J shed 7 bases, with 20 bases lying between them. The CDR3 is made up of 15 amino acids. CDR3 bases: TGTGCCAGCAGCCGAAAGGTGATCCTGGATGGTGGCTACACCTTC. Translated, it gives CASSRKVILDGGYTF.

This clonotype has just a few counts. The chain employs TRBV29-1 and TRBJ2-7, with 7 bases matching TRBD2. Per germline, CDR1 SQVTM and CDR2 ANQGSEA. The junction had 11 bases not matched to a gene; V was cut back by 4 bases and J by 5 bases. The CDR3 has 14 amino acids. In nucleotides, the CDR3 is TGCAGCGTTGGACGGGCGGGAGAGAGAGACGAGCAGTACTTC. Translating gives CSVGRAGERDEQYF.

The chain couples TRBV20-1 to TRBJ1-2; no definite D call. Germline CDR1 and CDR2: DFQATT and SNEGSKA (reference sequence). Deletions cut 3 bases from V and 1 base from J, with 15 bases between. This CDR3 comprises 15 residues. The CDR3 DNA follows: TGCAGTGCTAGTGAGGGTGGCTCTGTTAACTATGGCTACACCTTC. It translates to CSASEGGSVNYGYTF.

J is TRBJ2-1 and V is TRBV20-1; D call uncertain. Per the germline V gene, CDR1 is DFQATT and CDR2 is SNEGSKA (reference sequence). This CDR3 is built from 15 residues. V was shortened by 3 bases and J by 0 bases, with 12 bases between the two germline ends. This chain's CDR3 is CSARDDGRSYNEQFF. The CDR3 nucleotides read TGCAGTGCTAGGGACGACGGGCGCTCCTACAATGAGCAGTTCTTC.

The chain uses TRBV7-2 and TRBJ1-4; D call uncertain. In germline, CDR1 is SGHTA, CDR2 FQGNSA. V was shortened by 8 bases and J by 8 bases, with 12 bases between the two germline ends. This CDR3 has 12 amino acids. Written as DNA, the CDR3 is TGTGCCAGCTCTCGGCCATCGGAAAAACTGTTTTTT. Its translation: CASSRPSEKLFF.

The CDR3 protein is CASNTFLAGEYNEQFF. CDR3 DNA sequence: TGCGCCAGCAACACTTTCCTAGCGGGAGAGTACAATGAGCAGTTCTTC. The V call is TRBV5-1, the J call TRBJ2-1; TRBD2 matches 10 bases. Germline lookup yields CDR1 SGHRS and CDR2 YFSETQ. The trim removed 6 bases at V and 4 bases at J, leaving 10 bases unmatched. This CDR3 has 16 residues.

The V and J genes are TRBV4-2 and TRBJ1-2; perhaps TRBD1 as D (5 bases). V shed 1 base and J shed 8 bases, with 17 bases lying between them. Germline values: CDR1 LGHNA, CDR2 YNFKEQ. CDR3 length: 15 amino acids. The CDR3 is CASSQAGREIGGYTF. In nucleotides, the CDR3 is TGTGCCAGCAGCCAAGCGGGCAGGGAGATAGGGGGCTACACCTTC.

CDR3 coding DNA: TGTGCCAGCAGCCAGGAACCGGAAAAGCAGTTCTTC. Protein: CASSQEPEKQFF. The J gene is TRBJ2-1, the V gene TRBV14; D gene unclear. This CDR3 is built from 12 residues. Trimming took off 3 bases at V and 11 bases at J, with 11 bases between the two ends. Germline V gives CDR1 SGHDN, CDR2 FVKESK.

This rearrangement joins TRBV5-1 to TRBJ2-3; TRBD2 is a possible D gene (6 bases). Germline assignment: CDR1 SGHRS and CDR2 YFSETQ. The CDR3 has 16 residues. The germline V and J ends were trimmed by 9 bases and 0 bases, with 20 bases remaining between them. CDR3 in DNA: TGCGCCACCACCTACGGCAGGGAGGTTAGCACAGATACGCAGTATTTT. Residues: CATTYGREVSTDTQYF.

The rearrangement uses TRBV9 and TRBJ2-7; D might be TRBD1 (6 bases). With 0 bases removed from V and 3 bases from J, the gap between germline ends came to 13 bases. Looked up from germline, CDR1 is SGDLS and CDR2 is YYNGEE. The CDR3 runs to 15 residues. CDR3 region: CASSVEGTPNYEQYF. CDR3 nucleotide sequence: TGTGCCAGCAGCGTAGAGGGGACACCGAACTACGAGCAGTACTTC.

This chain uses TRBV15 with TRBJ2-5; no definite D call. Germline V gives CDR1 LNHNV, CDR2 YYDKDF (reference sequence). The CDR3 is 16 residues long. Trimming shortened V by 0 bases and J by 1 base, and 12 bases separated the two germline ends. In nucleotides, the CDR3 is TGTGCCACCAGCAGAGATTATACCCTCCTCCAAGAGACCCAGTACTTC. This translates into CATSRDYTLLQETQYF.

CDR3 DNA: TGTGCCAGCAGCCCCACTGGACCTCGCATTCAGTACTTC. Translated, it gives CASSPTGPRIQYF. The genes are TRBV7-2 and TRBJ2-4; D is ambiguous. The CDR3 totals 13 residues. CDR1 and CDR2 (germline): SGHTA, FQGNSA. V was pared by 5 bases and J by 9 bases, with 14 bases between.

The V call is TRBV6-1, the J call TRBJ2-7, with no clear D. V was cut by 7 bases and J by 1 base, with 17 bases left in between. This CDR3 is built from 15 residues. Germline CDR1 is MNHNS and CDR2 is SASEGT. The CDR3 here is CASTVSGFASYEQYF. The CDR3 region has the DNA TGTGCCAGCACCGTGAGTGGATTCGCTTCCTACGAGCAGTACTTC.